This T cell receptor (beta chain) was recovered during a study of Ad26.COV2.S vaccination and SARS-CoV-2 variants. The wider study: Donor allocation was to the COV1001 Ad26.COV2.S trial arm. Doses of Ad26.COV2.S were injected into muscle once or twice, 56 days apart.

The CDR3 has 16 amino acids. CDR1 and CDR2 (germline): LGHNA, YSLEER. Trimming stripped 4 bases from V and 0 bases from J, with 10 bases between. Data came from immunoSEQ multiplex PCR; TCRdb stores just in-frame clones and leaves some out. The sample contains around 270,000 clones, around 88% of which appear only once. Regarding treatment: roughly 19 received Ad26.COV2.S at low or high dose, single or two shots; 5 received placebo; per-sample allocation not given. Samples were taken on day 63 after the first vaccine or placebo injection. Sequencing was performed on peripheral blood, taken in a trial of Ad26.COV2.S vaccine versus placebo. The sequence was obtained from a person aged 18-65 years who received the Ad26.COV2.S COVID-19 vaccine or a placebo. The chain combines TRBV4-3 with TRBJ2-6, with D perhaps TRBD1 or TRBD2 (5 bases each). In DNA, the CDR3 is TGCGCCAGCAGCCCACAGAGGGGCTCTGGGGCCAACGTCCTGACTTTC. Encoded protein: CASSPQRGSGANVLTF.